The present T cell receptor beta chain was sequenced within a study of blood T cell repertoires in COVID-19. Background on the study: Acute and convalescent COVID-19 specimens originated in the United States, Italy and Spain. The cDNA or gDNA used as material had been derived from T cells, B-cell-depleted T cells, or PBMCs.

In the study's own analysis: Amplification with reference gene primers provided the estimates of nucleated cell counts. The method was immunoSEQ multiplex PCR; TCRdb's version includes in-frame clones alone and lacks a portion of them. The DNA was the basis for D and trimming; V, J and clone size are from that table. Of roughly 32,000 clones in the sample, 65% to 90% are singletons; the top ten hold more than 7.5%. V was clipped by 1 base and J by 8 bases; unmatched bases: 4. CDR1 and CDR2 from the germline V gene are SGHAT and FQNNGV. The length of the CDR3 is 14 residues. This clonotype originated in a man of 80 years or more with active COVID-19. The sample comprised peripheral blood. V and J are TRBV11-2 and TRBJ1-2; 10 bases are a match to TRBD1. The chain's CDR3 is CASSLGQGAGGYTF. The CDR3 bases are TGTGCCAGCAGCTTAGGACAGGGGGCCGGAGGCTACACCTTC.